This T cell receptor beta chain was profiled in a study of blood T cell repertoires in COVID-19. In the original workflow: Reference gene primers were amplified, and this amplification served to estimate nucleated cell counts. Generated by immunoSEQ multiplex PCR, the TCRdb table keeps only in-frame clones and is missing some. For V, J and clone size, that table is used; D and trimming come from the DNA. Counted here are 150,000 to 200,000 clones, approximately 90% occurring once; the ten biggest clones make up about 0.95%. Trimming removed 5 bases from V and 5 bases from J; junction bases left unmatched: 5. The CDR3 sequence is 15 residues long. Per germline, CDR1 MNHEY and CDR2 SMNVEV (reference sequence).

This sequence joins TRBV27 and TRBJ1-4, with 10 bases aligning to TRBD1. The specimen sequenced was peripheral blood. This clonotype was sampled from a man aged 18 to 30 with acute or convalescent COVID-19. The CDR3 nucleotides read TGTGCCAGCAGTCCCGGGACAGGGGTAAATGAAAAACTGTTTTTT. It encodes CASSPGTGVNEKLFF.